This TCR beta chain stems from a study of cytomegalovirus exposure and HLA in healthy donors. Remarks on this clone: Its antigen is unknown. One end of the junction varies from germline; a read error may be responsible.

Study-wide results and limits: TRBV6-2, TRBV6-3 and some other V segments were unresolvable in 87-base-pair reads.

The PCR ran on 60 Vbeta and 13 Jbeta primers. Assay: immunoSEQ multiplex PCR; the TCRdb copy retains only in-frame clones and omits some. The sample shows 150,000 to 200,000 clones, roughly four fifths of them seen only once. The CDR3 is 16 residues long. Looked up from germline, CDR1 is SEHNR and CDR2 is FQNEAQ (reference sequence). Sequencing used PBMCs. The receptor's source is a woman in her 30s in good health and CMV-seronegative. The V call is TRBV7-9, the J call TRBJ2-2; 7 positions agree with TRBD2. The chain's CDR3 is CSSSSSGGTNTGELFF. CDR3 in DNA: TGTTCCAGCAGCTCCTCCGGGGGGACTAACACCGGGGAGCTGTTTTTT.